Below, one T cell receptor beta chain is given with its context. Its specificity is unknown. Germline V CDR1 and CDR2: MDHEN, SYDVKM. V lost 3 bases, J lost 5 bases, and 8 bases lay in between. The CDR3 runs to 13 residues. The data were taken from a study of cytomegalovirus exposure and HLA in healthy donors. The PCR employed 60 Vbeta primers together with 13 Jbeta primers. Sequencing used immunoSEQ multiplex PCR; TCRdb keeps in-frame clones, though not all of them. The sample carries about 140,000 clones, about 80% recorded once. Study conclusions and caveats: Some V segments could not be told apart, so they were left out, TRBV6-2 and TRBV6-3 among them.

This chain links TRBV28 with TRBJ2-1; D perhaps matches TRBD1 (6 bases). The clonotype was recovered from a middle-aged woman in good health and CMV-seropositive. The sequenced material came from PBMCs. The CDR3 nucleotides read TGTGCCAGCAGTTTCGGACAGCACAATGAGCAGTTCTTC. Its translation is CASSFGQHNEQFF.